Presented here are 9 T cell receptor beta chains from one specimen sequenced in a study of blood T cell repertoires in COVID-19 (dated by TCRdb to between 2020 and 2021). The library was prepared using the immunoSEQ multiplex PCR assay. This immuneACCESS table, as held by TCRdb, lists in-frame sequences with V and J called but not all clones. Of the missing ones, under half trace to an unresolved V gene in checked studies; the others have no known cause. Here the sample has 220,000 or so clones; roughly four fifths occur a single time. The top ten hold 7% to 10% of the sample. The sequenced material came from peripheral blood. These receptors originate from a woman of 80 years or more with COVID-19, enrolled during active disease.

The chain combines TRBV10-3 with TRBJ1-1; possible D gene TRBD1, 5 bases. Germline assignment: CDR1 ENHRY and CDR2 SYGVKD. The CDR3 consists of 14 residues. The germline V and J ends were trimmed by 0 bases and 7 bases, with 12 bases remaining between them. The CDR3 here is CAISESIGGGEAFF. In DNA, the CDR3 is TGTGCCATCAGTGAGTCGATTGGGGGAGGTGAAGCTTTCTTT.

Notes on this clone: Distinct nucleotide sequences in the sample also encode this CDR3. This chain's CDR3 is CASSLGTGGNEQFF. Here the CDR3 DNA reads TGCGCCAGCAGCTTGGGGACAGGGGGCAATGAGCAGTTCTTC. This chain connects TRBV5-1 to TRBJ2-1; TRBD1 agrees at 10 bases. Unmatched junction bases numbered 0, after V lost 0 bases and J lost 6 bases. Germline V gene lookup returns CDR1 SGHRS and CDR2 YFSETQ. This CDR3 contains 14 residues.

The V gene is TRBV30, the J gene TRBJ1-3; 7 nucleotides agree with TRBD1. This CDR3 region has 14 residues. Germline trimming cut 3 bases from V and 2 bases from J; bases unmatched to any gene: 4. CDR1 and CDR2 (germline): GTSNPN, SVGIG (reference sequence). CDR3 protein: CAWSLGGTGNTIYF. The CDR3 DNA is TGTGCCTGGAGCCTAGGGGGCACTGGAAACACCATATATTTT.

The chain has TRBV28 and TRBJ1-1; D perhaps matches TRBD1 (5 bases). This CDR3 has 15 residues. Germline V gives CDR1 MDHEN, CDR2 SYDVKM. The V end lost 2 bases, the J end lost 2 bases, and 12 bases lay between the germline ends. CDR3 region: CASSLKVQGNTEAFF. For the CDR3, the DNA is TGTGCCAGCAGTTTAAAGGTTCAGGGAAACACTGAAGCTTTCTTT.

The CDR3 is CASSKKGGDTEAFF. The CDR3, as DNA: TGTGCCAGTAGTAAGAAAGGAGGAGACACTGAAGCTTTCTTT. The V call is TRBV19, the J call TRBJ1-1; D uncertain. V gave up 4 bases and J gave up 3 bases, with 12 bases separating them. The CDR3 spans 14 residues. In germline, CDR1 is LNHDA, CDR2 SQIVND (reference sequence).

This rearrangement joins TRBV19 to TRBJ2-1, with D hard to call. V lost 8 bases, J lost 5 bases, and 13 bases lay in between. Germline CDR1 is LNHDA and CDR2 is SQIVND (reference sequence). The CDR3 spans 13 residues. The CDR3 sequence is CASAAISDNEQFF. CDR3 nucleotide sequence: TGTGCCAGTGCTGCTATCTCGGACAATGAGCAGTTCTTC.

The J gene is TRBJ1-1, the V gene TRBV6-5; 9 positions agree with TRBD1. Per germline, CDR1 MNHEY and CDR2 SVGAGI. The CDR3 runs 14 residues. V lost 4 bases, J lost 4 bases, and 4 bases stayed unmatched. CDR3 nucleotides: TGTGCCAGCAGTTTTTTGGACAGGGGCACTGAAGCTTTCTTT. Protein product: CASSFLDRGTEAFF.

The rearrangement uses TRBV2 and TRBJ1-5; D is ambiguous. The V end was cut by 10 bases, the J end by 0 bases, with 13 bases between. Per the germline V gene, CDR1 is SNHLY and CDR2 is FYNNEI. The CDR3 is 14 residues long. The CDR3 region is CATSEVNSNQPQHF. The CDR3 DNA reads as TGTGCCACGTCAGAAGTAAATAGCAATCAGCCCCAGCATTTT.

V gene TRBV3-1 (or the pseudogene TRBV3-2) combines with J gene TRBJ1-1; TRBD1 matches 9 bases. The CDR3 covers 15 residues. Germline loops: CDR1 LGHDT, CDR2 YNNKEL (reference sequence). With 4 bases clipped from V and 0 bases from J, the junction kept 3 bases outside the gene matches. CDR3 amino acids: CASSRTGVMNTEAFF. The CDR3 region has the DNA TGTGCCAGCAGCCGGACAGGGGTCATGAACACTGAAGCTTTCTTT.